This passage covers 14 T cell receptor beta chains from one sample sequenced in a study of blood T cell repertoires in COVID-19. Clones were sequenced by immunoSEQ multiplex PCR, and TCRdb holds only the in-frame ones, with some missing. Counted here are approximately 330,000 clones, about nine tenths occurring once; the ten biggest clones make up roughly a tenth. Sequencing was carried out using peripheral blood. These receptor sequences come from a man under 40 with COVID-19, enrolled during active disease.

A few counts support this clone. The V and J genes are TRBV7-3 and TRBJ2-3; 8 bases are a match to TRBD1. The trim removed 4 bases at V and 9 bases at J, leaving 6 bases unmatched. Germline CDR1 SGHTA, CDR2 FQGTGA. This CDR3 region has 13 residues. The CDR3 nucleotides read TGTGCCAGCAGCTCCCCGGACAGGGACACGCAGTATTTT. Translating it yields CASSSPDRDTQYF. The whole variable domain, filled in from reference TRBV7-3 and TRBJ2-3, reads GAGVSQTPSNKVTEKGKYVELRCDPISGHTALYWYRQSLGQGPEFLIYFQGTGAADDSGLPNDRFFAVRPEGSVSTLKIQRTERGDSAVYLCASSSPDRDTQYFGPGTRLTVL.

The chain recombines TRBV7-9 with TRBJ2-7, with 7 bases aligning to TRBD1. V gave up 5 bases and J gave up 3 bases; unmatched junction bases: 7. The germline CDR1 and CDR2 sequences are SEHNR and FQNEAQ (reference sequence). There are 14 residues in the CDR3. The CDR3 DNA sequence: TGTGCCAGCAGCCGCTCCGGGACAGTCTACGAGCAGTACTTC. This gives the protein CASSRSGTVYEQYF.

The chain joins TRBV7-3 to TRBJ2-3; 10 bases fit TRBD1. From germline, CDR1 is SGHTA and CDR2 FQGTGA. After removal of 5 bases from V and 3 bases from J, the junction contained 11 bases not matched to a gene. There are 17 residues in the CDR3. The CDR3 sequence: CASSLTSGQGGTDTQYF. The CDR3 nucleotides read TGTGCCAGCAGCCTCACCTCCGGACAGGGGGGGACAGATACGCAGTATTTT.

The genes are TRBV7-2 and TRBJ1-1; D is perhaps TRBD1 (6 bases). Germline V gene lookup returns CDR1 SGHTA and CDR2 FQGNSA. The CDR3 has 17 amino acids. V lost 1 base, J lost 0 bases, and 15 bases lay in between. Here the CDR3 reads CASSLVGWDNMNTEAFF. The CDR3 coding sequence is TGTGCCAGCAGCTTAGTCGGATGGGACAACATGAACACTGAAGCTTTCTTT.

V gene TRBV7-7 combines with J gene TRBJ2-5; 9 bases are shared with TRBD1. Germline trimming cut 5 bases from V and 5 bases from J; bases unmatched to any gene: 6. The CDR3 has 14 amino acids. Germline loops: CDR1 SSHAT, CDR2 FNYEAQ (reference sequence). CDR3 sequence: CASSQEGTGETQYF. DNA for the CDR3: TGTGCCAGCAGCCAAGAAGGGACAGGGGAGACCCAGTACTTC.

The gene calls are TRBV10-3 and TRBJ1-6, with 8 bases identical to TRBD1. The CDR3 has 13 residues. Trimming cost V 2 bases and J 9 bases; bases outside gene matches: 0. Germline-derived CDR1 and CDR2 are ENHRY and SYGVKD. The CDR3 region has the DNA TGTGCCATCAGTGAGGGGACAGGTTCACCCCTCCACTTT. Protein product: CAISEGTGSPLHF.

The CDR3 nucleotides read TGTGCCAGCATACGACGGGTTTTCTATGGCTACACCTTC. Its translation is CASIRRVFYGYTF. This chain uses TRBV2 with TRBJ1-2; D remains unclear. Germline CDR1 reads SNHLY; CDR2 reads FYNNEI. The V end was cut by 7 bases, the J end by 4 bases, with 13 bases between. This CDR3 has 13 residues.

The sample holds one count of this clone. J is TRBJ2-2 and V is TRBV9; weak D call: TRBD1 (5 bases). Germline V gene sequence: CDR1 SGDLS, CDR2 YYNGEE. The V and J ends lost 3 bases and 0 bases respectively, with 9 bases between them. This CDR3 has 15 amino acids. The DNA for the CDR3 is TGTGCCAGCAGCGACAGGCCAACGAACACCGGGGAGCTGTTTTTT. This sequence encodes CASSDRPTNTGELFF.

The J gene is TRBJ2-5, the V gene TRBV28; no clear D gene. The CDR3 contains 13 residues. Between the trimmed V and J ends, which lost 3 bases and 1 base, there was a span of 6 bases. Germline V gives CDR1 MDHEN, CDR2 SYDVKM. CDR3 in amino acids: CASSFRFQETQYF. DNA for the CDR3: TGTGCCAGCAGTTTTCGGTTCCAAGAGACCCAGTACTTC. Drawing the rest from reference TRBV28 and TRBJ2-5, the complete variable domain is DVKVTQSSRYLVKRTGEKVFLECVQDMDHENMFWYRQDPGLGLRLIYFSYDVKMKEKGDIPEGYSVSREKKERFSLILESASTNQTSMYLCASSFRFQETQYFGPGTRLLVL.

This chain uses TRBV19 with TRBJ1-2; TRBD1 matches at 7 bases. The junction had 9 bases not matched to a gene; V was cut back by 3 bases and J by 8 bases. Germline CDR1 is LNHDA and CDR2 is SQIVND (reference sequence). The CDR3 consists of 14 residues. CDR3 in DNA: TGTGCCAGTAGTATTTGGGCCAGGGGGGAAGGCTACACCTTC. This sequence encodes CASSIWARGEGYTF.

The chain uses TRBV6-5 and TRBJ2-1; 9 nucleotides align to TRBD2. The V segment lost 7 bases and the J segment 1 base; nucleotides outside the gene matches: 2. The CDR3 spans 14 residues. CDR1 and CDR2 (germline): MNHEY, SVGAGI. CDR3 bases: TGTGCCAGCAAGCGGGAGGTGTCCTACAATGAGCAGTTCTTC. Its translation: CASKREVSYNEQFF.

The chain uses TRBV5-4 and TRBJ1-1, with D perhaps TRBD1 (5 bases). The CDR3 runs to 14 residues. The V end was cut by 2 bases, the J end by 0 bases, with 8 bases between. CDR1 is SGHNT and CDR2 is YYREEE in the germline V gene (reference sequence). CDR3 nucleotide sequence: TGTGCCAGCAGCTTCCCAGGGATGAACACTGAAGCTTTCTTT. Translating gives CASSFPGMNTEAFF. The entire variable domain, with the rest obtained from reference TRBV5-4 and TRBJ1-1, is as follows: ETGVTQSPTHLIKTRGQQVTLRCSSQSGHNTVSWYQQALGQGPQFIFQYYREEENGRGNFPPRFSGLQFPNYSSELNVNALELDDSALYLCASSFPGMNTEAFFGQGTRLTVV.

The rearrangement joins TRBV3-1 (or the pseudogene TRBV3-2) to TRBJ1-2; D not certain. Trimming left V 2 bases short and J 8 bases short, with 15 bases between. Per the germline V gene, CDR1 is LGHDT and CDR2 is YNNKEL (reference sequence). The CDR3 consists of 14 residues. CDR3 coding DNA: TGTGCCAGCAGCCAAAGGGCGCCCGGAGGGGGCTACACCTTC. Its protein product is CASSQRAPGGGYTF.

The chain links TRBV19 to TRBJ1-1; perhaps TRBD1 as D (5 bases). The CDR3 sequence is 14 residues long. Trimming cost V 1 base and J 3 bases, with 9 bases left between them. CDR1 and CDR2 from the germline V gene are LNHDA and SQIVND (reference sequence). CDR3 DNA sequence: TGTGCCAGTAGTATAGGGGAGGGGTACACTGAAGCTTTCTTT. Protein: CASSIGEGYTEAFF.